These 18 T cell receptor beta chains share one sample of origin, sequenced in a study of regulatory T cells. Notes on the study in general: In CD3G-deficient patients, conventional CD4+ T cells were enriched for hydrophobic CDR3 residues at positions 6 and 7.

Their specific antigens are unknown. The primer mix had 52 TRBV and 13 TRBJ primers. The repertoire was sequenced with immunoSEQ multiplex PCR; TCRdb's copy has only in-frame clones and lacks some. Found here are about 35,000 clones, 89% of them singletons; the top ten hold over 2%. The specimen sequenced was conventional CD4+ T cells sorted from blood. The receptors come from a person aged 18-29 years with CD3G deficiency.

This sequence joins TRBV6-1 and TRBJ2-3; 7 bases are shared with TRBD2. Germline V lookup: CDR1 MNHNS, CDR2 SASEGT. The V segment lost 4 bases and the J segment 1 base; nucleotides outside the gene matches: 14. The CDR3 runs to 18 residues. The DNA of the CDR3 is TGTGCCAGCAGTGGAGTTGGGGGAGGGACGTTTCGCACAGATACGCAGTATTTT. It translates to CASSGVGGGTFRTDTQYF.

This clone was detected once. This chain connects TRBV19 to TRBJ2-3; 8 nucleotides match TRBD1. V lost 3 bases to trimming and J lost 1 base; unmatched junction nucleotides: 0. Germline V gene lookup returns CDR1 LNHDA and CDR2 SQIVND (reference sequence). The CDR3 loop spans 14 amino acids. This CDR3 is CASSMTGGTDTQYF. As DNA, the CDR3 is TGTGCCAGTAGTATGACAGGGGGCACAGATACGCAGTATTTT.

V is TRBV28 and J is TRBJ2-7; 16 bases agree with TRBD2. CDR1 and CDR2 from the germline V gene are MDHEN and SYDVKM. The CDR3 is 16 amino acids. The J segment lost 2 bases and the V segment lost 4 bases, leaving 2 bases of the junction unmatched. CDR3 sequence: CASSSGTSGRAYEQYF. The CDR3 DNA reads as TGTGCCAGCAGTTCCGGGACTAGCGGGAGGGCCTACGAGCAGTACTTC. The full variable domain, rest sourced from reference TRBV28 and TRBJ2-7, is DVKVTQSSRYLVKRTGEKVFLECVQDMDHENMFWYRQDPGLGLRLIYFSYDVKMKEKGDIPEGYSVSREKKERFSLILESASTNQTSMYLCASSSGTSGRAYEQYFGPGTRLTVT.

The rearrangement joins TRBV7-2 to TRBJ2-3, with 7 bases that match TRBD2. The V and J ends lost 5 bases and 2 bases, in that order; junction bases with no gene match: 4. The CDR3 has 14 residues. CDR1 and CDR2 from the germline V gene are SGHTA and FQGNSA. CDR3 nucleotides: TGTGCCAGCAGCCACGGGACTACCACAGATACGCAGTATTTT. Translation gives CASSHGTTTDTQYF.

The chain has TRBV28 and TRBJ1-1; D remains ambiguous. The CDR3 runs to 17 residues. Germline CDR1 MDHEN, CDR2 SYDVKM. The germline V and J ends were trimmed by 2 bases and 0 bases, with 16 bases remaining between them. The CDR3 reads CASSLEGPVAMNTEAFF. CDR3 in DNA: TGTGCCAGCAGTTTAGAGGGTCCGGTGGCTATGAACACTGAAGCTTTCTTT.

This rearrangement joins TRBV6-1 to TRBJ1-1; 7 positions match TRBD1. Germline CDR1 reads MNHNS; CDR2 reads SASEGT. V lost 6 bases and J lost 5; bases outside the gene matches: 3. This CDR3 spans 12 amino acids. CDR3 protein: CASSRQGTEAFF. The CDR3 coding sequence is TGTGCCAGCAGCCGACAGGGAACTGAAGCTTTCTTT.

The genes are TRBV5-1 and TRBJ2-2; weak D call: TRBD2 (6 bases). This CDR3 has 16 amino acids. Germline V gene sequence: CDR1 SGHRS, CDR2 YFSETQ. Trimming shortened V by 0 bases and J by 1 base, and 10 bases separated the two germline ends. CDR3 in DNA: TGCGCCAGCAGCTTGGCGGCGGGGAAGAACACCGGGGAGCTGTTTTTT. This gives the protein CASSLAAGKNTGELFF.

V gene TRBV21-1 combines with J gene TRBJ2-3; TRBD1, the D gene given by the table, was not confirmed from the DNA. TRBV21-1 is labeled a pseudogene. The CDR3 runs to 17 residues. CDR3 DNA sequence: TGTGCCAGCAGCAAAGGCTGCAGGACACACGGCACAGATACGCAGTATTTT. Protein sequence: CASSKGCRTHGTDTQYF.

J is TRBJ2-1 and V is TRBV18, with 7 bases aligning to TRBD2. Trimming removed 6 bases from V and 4 bases from J; junction bases left unmatched: 12. Per germline, CDR1 KGHSH and CDR2 LQKENI. This CDR3 is 16 amino acids long. DNA for the CDR3: TGTGCCAGCTCCCCGTTAGCGGGTTCGGGGTACAATGAGCAGTTCTTC. The encoded protein is CASSPLAGSGYNEQFF.

In its sample, this clone was seen once. The V call is TRBV7-2, the J call TRBJ2-7, with 8 bases matching TRBD2. Germline V gene data show CDR1 as SGHTA and CDR2 as FQGNSA. The CDR3 has 15 residues. V trimming: 5 bases; J trimming: 7 bases; junction bases outside the gene matches: 13. For the CDR3, the DNA is TGTGCCAGCAGCCCCTCGGGCGGGGGGCCGAGGGAGCAGTACTTC. Residues: CASSPSGGGPREQYF.

V is TRBV10-3 and J is TRBJ2-1, with TRBD2 matching 9 bases. The CDR3 extends over 17 amino acids. V gave up 2 bases and J gave up 8 bases; unmatched junction bases: 13. CDR1 and CDR2 from the germline V gene are ENHRY and SYGVKD. CDR3 in amino acids: CAISESRRGGRLDEQFF. The CDR3 coding sequence is TGTGCCATCAGTGAGAGTAGGCGGGGGGGCCGTTTGGATGAGCAGTTCTTC.

The chain uses TRBV27 and TRBJ2-7; a possible D gene is TRBD1 (5 bases). Trimming took 3 bases from V and 6 from J, leaving 15 bases between them. The CDR3 spans 14 residues. CDR1 is MNHEY, CDR2 SMNVEV, per germline (reference sequence). CDR3 in amino acids: CASSFPDIFREQYF. For the CDR3, the DNA is TGTGCCAGCAGTTTCCCGGACATCTTTCGCGAGCAGTACTTC.

In DNA, the CDR3 is TGTGCCATCAGCTTTAGTGGGGAGACCCAGTACTTC. Its translation is CAISFSGETQYF. This chain uses TRBV10-3 with TRBJ2-5; D not certain. The germline V gene encodes CDR1 ENHRY and CDR2 SYGVKD. With 6 bases removed from V and 5 bases from J, the gap between germline ends came to 10 bases. The CDR3 covers 12 residues.

This clone was observed a single time. The chain joins TRBV7-9 to TRBJ2-3; D is possibly TRBD1 (5 bases). The germline V gene encodes CDR1 SEHNR and CDR2 FQNEAQ (reference sequence). Trimming cost V 5 bases and J 6 bases, with 12 bases left between them. The CDR3 covers 13 residues. CDR3 nucleotides: TGTGCCAGCAGCGGCAGGGTTTCTGATACGCAGTATTTT. Protein sequence: CASSGRVSDTQYF.

The CDR3 spells CAWSVRLTSGNEQYF. CDR3 coding DNA: TGTGCCTGGAGTGTCCGTTTGACTAGCGGGAACGAGCAGTACTTC. The V gene is TRBV30, the J gene TRBJ2-7; 11 nucleotides agree with TRBD2. The CDR3 sequence is 15 residues long. The trim removed 0 bases at V and 5 bases at J, leaving 6 bases unmatched. Germline V gives CDR1 GTSNPN, CDR2 SVGIG (reference sequence).

The J gene is TRBJ2-5, the V gene TRBV7-2, with 11 positions matching TRBD2. The V and J ends lost 3 bases and 5 bases, in that order; junction bases with no gene match: 5. Germline lookup yields CDR1 SGHTA and CDR2 FQGNSA. The CDR3 has 15 residues. For the CDR3, the DNA is TGTGCCAGCAGCTTGACTAGCGGGGAGGAGGAGACCCAGTACTTC. Its translation is CASSLTSGEEETQYF.

The chain joins TRBV28 to TRBJ1-2; 8 nucleotides line up with TRBD1. The CDR3 sequence is 15 residues long. Germline trimming cut 7 bases from V and 6 bases from J; bases unmatched to any gene: 13. CDR1 MDHEN and CDR2 SYDVKM come from the germline V gene. This chain's CDR3 is CASNTPRQGRNGYTF. CDR3 bases: TGTGCCAGCAACACCCCGAGACAGGGGAGAAATGGCTACACCTTC.

This clone was seen a handful of times. This chain links TRBV9 with TRBJ1-1; D is unresolved. Looked up from germline, CDR1 is SGDLS and CDR2 is YYNGEE. The V end lost 2 bases, the J end lost 1 base, and 6 bases lay between the germline ends. The CDR3 sequence is 13 residues long. The CDR3 DNA follows: TGTGCCAGCAGCGTCACAGCGAACACTGAAGCTTTCTTT. It translates to CASSVTANTEAFF.